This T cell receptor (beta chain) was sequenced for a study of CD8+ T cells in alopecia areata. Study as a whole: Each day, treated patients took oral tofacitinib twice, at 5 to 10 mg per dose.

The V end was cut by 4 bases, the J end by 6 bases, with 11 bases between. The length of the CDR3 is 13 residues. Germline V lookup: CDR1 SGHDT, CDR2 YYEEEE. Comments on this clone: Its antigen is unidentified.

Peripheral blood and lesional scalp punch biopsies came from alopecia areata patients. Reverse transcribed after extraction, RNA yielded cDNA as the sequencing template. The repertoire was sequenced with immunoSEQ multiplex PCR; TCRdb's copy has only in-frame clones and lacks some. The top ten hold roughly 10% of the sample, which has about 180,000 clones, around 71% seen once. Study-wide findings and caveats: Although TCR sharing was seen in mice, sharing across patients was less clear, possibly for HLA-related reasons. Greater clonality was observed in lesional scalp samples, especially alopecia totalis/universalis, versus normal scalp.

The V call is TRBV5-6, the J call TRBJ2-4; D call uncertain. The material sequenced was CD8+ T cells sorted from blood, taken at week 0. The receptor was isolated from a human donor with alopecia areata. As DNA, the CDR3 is TGTGCCAGCAGCCACGGACGTCCAAACATTCAGTACTTC. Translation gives CASSHGRPNIQYF.